This T cell receptor beta chain emerged from a study of shared clonotypes between healthy human individuals. Study-wide results and limits: Blood was the only sampled material, and tissue repertoires likely differ.

The V gene's germline CDR1 is KGHSY and CDR2 FQNENV. This CDR3 has 13 residues. V was trimmed by 0 bases and J by 5 bases, leaving 4 bases between them. Only in-frame clones appear in the TCRdb table, and some are missing; sequencing was by immunoSEQ multiplex PCR. The sample lists 1.5 million to 1.9 million clones; around 98% were seen once. With regard to this clone: Its specificity is unknown.

The clonotype comes from a man aged 30 to 39 in good health. The sequenced material came from naive CD4+ T cells sorted from blood. As to subset: CD45RA+ positively selected. The V call is TRBV16, the J call TRBJ1-4, with D unresolved. In DNA form, the CDR3 reads TGTGCCAGCAGCCAATCACGAAATGAAAAACTGTTTTTT. Residues: CASSQSRNEKLFF.